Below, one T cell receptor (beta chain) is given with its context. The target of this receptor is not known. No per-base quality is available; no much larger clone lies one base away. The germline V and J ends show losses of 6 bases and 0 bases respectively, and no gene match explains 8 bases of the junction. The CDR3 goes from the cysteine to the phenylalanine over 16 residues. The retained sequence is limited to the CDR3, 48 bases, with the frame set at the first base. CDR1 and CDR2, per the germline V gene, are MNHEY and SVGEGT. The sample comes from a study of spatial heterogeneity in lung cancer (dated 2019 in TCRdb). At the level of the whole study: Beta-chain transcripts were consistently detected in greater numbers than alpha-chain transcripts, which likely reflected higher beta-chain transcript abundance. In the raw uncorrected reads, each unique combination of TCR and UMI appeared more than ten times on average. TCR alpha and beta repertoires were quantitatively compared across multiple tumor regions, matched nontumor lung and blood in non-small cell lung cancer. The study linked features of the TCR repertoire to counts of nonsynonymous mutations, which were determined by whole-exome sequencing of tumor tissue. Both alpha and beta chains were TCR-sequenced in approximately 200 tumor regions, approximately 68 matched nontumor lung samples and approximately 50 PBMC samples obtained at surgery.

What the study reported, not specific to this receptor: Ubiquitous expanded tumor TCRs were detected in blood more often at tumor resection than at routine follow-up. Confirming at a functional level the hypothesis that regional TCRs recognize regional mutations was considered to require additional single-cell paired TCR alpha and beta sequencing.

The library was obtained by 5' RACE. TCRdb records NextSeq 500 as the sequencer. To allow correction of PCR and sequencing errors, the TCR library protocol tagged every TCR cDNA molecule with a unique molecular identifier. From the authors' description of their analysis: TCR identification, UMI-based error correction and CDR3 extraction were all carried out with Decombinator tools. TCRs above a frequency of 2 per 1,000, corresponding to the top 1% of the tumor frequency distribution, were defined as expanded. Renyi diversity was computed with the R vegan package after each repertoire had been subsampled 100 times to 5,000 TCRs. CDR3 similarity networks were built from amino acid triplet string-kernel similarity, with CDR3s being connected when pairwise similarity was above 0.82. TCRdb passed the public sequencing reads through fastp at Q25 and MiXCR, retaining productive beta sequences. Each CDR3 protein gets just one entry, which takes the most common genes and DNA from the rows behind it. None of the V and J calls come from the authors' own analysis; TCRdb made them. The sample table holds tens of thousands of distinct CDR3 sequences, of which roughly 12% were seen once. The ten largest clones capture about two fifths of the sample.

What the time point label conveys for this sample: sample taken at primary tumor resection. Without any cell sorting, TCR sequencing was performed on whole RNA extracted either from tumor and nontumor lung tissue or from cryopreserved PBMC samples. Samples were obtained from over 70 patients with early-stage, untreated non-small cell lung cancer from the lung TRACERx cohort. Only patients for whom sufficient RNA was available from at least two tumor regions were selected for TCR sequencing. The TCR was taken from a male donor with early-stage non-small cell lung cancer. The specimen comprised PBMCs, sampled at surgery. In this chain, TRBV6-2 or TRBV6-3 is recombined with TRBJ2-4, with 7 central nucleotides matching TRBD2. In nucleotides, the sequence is TGTGCCAGCAGGGACCCTAGCGGACTAGCCAAAAACATTCAGTACTTC. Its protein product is CASRDPSGLAKNIQYF.